These 30 T cell receptor beta chains came from one sample sequenced in a study of low-dose radiotherapy and immunotherapy resistance in tumors. Both TCRalpha and TCRbeta chains were reverse transcribed with V-gene-specific primers. A constant-region primer paired with the V-primer adapter amplified TCRs over about 19 PCR cycles. In TCRdb, the reads were re-called with MiXCR into one record per CDR3 protein. Counted here are about 60,000 distinct CDR3 sequences, around a quarter occurring once; the ten biggest clones make up less than 7.5%. Time point given: after trial treatment. Treatment denoted: LDRT plus nivolumab, ipilimumab, low-dose cyclophosphamide and aspirin (RACIN trial). The specimen was PBMCs, collected after low-dose radiotherapy plus immunotherapy. The receptors were sampled from a male donor with prostate cancer.

This clonotype was picked up many times. The genes are TRBV11-3 and TRBJ2-5, with 11 bases matching TRBD2. The trim removed 4 bases at V and 5 bases at J, leaving 6 bases unmatched. Per germline, CDR1 SGHNT and CDR2 YENEEA. This CDR3 has 15 amino acids. CDR3 coding DNA: TGTGCCAGCAGCTCGGGACTAGCGGACGGGGAGACCCAGTACTTC. This codes for CASSSGLADGETQYF.

This clonotype was seen ten or more times. CDR3 in amino acids: CASSSSTDTQYF. The CDR3 DNA reads TGTGCCAGCAGCTCGTCCACAGATACGCAGTATTTT. The chain links TRBV5-4 to TRBJ2-3; D is undetermined. Trimming stripped 3 bases from V and 2 bases from J, with 4 bases between. The CDR3 spans 12 residues. Germline V gives CDR1 SGHNT, CDR2 YYREEE (reference sequence).

Ten or more counts support this clonotype. This chain links TRBV28 with TRBJ2-5; D gene ambiguous. The V gene lost 5 bases and the J gene lost 9 bases, with 22 bases spanning the gap. Germline V gives CDR1 MDHEN, CDR2 SYDVKM. The CDR3 covers 15 residues. In nucleotides, the CDR3 is TGTGCCAGCAGTCCGGGCCCGGGTCCTGGTAGGGCCCAGTACTTC. Encoded protein: CASSPGPGPGRAQYF.

On this clonotype: A far larger clone is one nucleotide away, so this likely arose from a read error. The V call is TRBV21-1, the J call TRBJ2-1; the table's D call, TRBD2, has no DNA check behind it. TRBV21-1 is reported as a pseudogene. This CDR3 contains 14 residues. DNA of the CDR3: TGTGCCAGCAGCGTGACTAGCGGGGTTTCCGAGCAGTTCTTC. Protein sequence: CASSVTSGVSEQFF.

This chain links TRBV28 with TRBJ1-5; the D is unclear. V lost 4 bases to trimming and J lost 4 bases, with 8 bases between them. This CDR3 contains 13 residues. The germline gives CDR1 MDHEN, CDR2 SYDVKM. The CDR3 nucleotides read TGTGCCAGCAGTTGGCGAACGAATCAGCCCCAGCATTTT. Translated: CASSWRTNQPQHF. The variable domain in full, completed from reference TRBV28 and TRBJ1-5, reads DVKVTQSSRYLVKRTGEKVFLECVQDMDHENMFWYRQDPGLGLRLIYFSYDVKMKEKGDIPEGYSVSREKKERFSLILESASTNQTSMYLCASSWRTNQPQHFGDGTRLSIL.

Ten or more counts support this clonotype. The gene calls are TRBV12-3 or TRBV12-4 and TRBJ2-7, with D possibly being TRBD2 (6 bases). V lost 6 bases and J 0 bases, leaving 18 bases between the germline ends. The CDR3 sequence is 16 residues long. This CDR3 is CASSDVGGSSSYEQYF. The CDR3 DNA reads as TGTGCCAGCAGCGACGTCGGAGGGTCCAGCTCCTACGAGCAGTACTTC.

This clonotype was seen ten or more times. The gene calls are TRBV27 and TRBJ1-6; 9 nucleotides align to TRBD1. This CDR3 is built from 16 residues. Germline V gene lookup returns CDR1 MNHEY and CDR2 SMNVEV (reference sequence). V dropped 3 bases and J dropped 8; count of bases not matched to a gene: 8. CDR3 nucleotides: TGTGCCAGCAGTTTTCGGACAGGGGCAGTTGATTCACCCCTCCACTTT. It specifies CASSFRTGAVDSPLHF.

In its sample, this clonotype was seen many times. V usage is TRBV20-1 and J usage is TRBJ2-3; D may be TRBD2 (6 bases). The CDR3 runs to 16 residues. Trimming pared 5 bases from V and 2 bases from J, leaving 20 bases between. Germline values: CDR1 DFQATT, CDR2 SNEGSKA (reference sequence). Here the CDR3 reads CSAPTGPSVYTDTQYF. The DNA for the CDR3 is TGCAGTGCTCCTACGGGCCCTAGCGTTTACACAGATACGCAGTATTTT.

This clonotype was seen many times. The chain carries TRBV12-3 or TRBV12-4 and TRBJ2-2; TRBD2 agrees at 9 bases. The CDR3 is made up of 16 amino acids. The V segment lost 4 bases and the J segment 7 bases; nucleotides outside the gene matches: 10. This CDR3 reads CASSSRGVSGSGELFF. The CDR3 region has the DNA TGTGCCAGCAGTTCACGGGGCGTTAGCGGGAGCGGGGAGCTGTTTTTT.

The table lists this clonotype with many counts. This chain connects TRBV6-6 to TRBJ1-1; D possibly corresponds to TRBD1 (5 bases). Germline-derived CDR1 and CDR2 are MNHNY and SVGAGI (reference sequence). This CDR3 contains 15 residues. V shed 0 bases and J shed 2 bases, with 10 bases lying between them. CDR3 loop: CASSYSGQGNTEAFF. Here the CDR3 DNA reads TGTGCCAGCAGTTACTCGGGGCAGGGAAACACTGAAGCTTTCTTT.

This clonotype was picked up many times. The chain carries TRBV7-9 and TRBJ1-3; perhaps TRBD1 as D (5 bases). There are 14 residues in the CDR3. V was pared by 3 bases and J by 2 bases, with 8 bases between. Germline CDR1 is SEHNR and CDR2 is FQNEAQ (reference sequence). CDR3 nucleotides: TGTGCCAGCAGCTTTGCCAGGGCTGGAAACACCATATATTTT. Encoded protein: CASSFARAGNTIYF.

With respect to this clonotype: This probably arose from a read error, given a far larger clone one base away. V gene TRBV6-8 combines with J gene TRBJ1-1; D perhaps matches TRBD1 (6 bases). This CDR3 is 12 amino acids long. Germline assignment: CDR1 MNHGY and CDR2 SAAAGT. For the CDR3, the DNA is TGTGCCAGCAGTGTAACTCAGGGACAAGCTTACTTT. Residues: CASSVTQGQAYF.

About this clonotype itself: Given a far larger clone just one base away, this is likely a sequencing read error. The chain couples TRBV5-3 to TRBJ2-3; TRBD2 matches 10 bases. TRBV5-3 is placed among ORFs of uncertain function. The CDR3 is 17 residues long. CDR3 sequence: CVSSLKLAGPSTDTQYF. CDR3 in DNA: TGTGTCAGCAGCCTCAAACTAGCGGGGCCTAGCACAGATACGCAGTATTTT.

At least ten counts were recorded for this clonotype. The genes are TRBV4-2 and TRBJ2-1; 14 positions match TRBD2. The germline gives CDR1 LGHNA, CDR2 YNFKEQ. This CDR3 spans 18 amino acids. V lost 4 bases and J lost 4; bases outside the gene matches: 9. This CDR3 is CASSRIPGLAGVYNEQFF. The CDR3 DNA reads as TGTGCCAGCAGCCGCATCCCGGGACTAGCGGGGGTTTACAATGAGCAGTTCTTC.

This clonotype has ten or more counts. Here the CDR3 reads CASSLDPWAGANVLTF. For the CDR3, the DNA is TGTGCCAGCAGCTTAGATCCGTGGGCTGGGGCCAACGTCCTGACTTTC. The chain joins TRBV7-2 to TRBJ2-6; no definite D call. This CDR3 has 16 residues. Germline CDR1 SGHTA, CDR2 FQGNSA. Trimming removed 1 base at V and 2 bases at J, with 9 bases between.

In its sample, this clonotype was seen many times. The V and J genes are TRBV9 and TRBJ2-7; D is possibly TRBD2 (5 bases). V was clipped by 4 bases and J by 2 bases, with 10 bases between them. Germline CDR1 is SGDLS and CDR2 is YYNGEE. CDR3 size: 13 residues. The CDR3 loop reads CASSTDSAYEQYF. In nucleotides, the CDR3 is TGTGCCAGCAGCACGGACTCCGCCTACGAGCAGTACTTC. Variable domain in full (rest from reference TRBV9 and TRBJ2-7): DSGVTQTPKHLITATGQRVTLRCSPRSGDLSVYWYQQSLDQGLQFLIQYYNGEERAKGNILERFSAQQFPDLHSELNLSSLELGDSALYFCASSTDSAYEQYFGPGTRLTVT.

This clonotype showed up many times. V and J are TRBV12-3 or TRBV12-4 and TRBJ2-2, with no clear D. Trimming stripped 7 bases from V and 2 bases from J, with 14 bases between. This CDR3 is 15 amino acids long. Here the CDR3 reads CASTTSGENTGELFF. CDR3 nucleotides: TGTGCCAGCACCACGTCGGGCGAAAACACCGGGGAGCTGTTTTTT.

At least ten counts were recorded for this clonotype. The CDR3 spells CASSLSLMAVGNEQFF. DNA of the CDR3: TGTGCCAGCAGCTTGTCTCTAATGGCCGTAGGCAATGAGCAGTTCTTC. V usage is TRBV5-6 and J usage is TRBJ2-1; no reliable D call. With 1 base removed from V and 6 bases from J, the gap between germline ends came to 17 bases. The CDR3 has 16 residues. Germline assignment: CDR1 SGHDT and CDR2 YYEEEE.

The CDR3 DNA reads as TGCAGCGTTGACGGTGTAGGAGTCGGCAATGAGCAGTTCTTC. As protein: CSVDGVGVGNEQFF. The chain uses TRBV29-1 and TRBJ2-1; D gene uncertain. The CDR3 has 14 amino acids. Trimming left V 3 bases short and J 6 bases short, with 15 bases between. The V gene's germline CDR1 is SQVTM and CDR2 ANQGSEA.

In this sample, this clonotype turned up many times. The chain joins TRBV7-2 to TRBJ2-5, with a possible D match to TRBD2 (5 bases). The V gene lost 5 bases and the J gene lost 2 bases, with 12 bases spanning the gap. CDR1 is SGHTA, CDR2 FQGNSA, per germline. The CDR3 contains 14 residues. This chain's CDR3 is CASSRLPGQETQYF. DNA for the CDR3: TGTGCCAGCAGCCGATTGCCGGGGCAAGAGACCCAGTACTTC.

In this sample, this clonotype turned up many times. The chain recombines TRBV7-2 with TRBJ2-7; 7 positions agree with TRBD1. This CDR3 has 14 residues. Germline CDR1 and CDR2: SGHTA and FQGNSA. Unmatched junction bases numbered 10, after V lost 4 bases and J lost 7 bases. DNA of the CDR3: TGTGCCAGCAGCTCAAGTCAGGGGGTAGGGGAGCAGTACTTC. It specifies CASSSSQGVGEQYF.

By its share, this clonotype is medium-sized. CDR3 amino acids: CASSYAETDTQYF. The CDR3 DNA follows: TGTGCCAGCAGTTACGCGGAGACAGATACGCAGTATTTT. V gene TRBV6-6 combines with J gene TRBJ2-3, with D hard to call. The CDR3 is 13 residues long. Germline V lookup: CDR1 MNHNY, CDR2 SVGAGI (reference sequence). Trimming cost V 2 bases and J 3 bases, with 6 bases left between them.

This clonotype was counted many times. This chain uses TRBV7-9 with TRBJ1-5; 7 bases are shared with TRBD1. The J segment lost 7 bases and the V segment lost 5 bases, leaving 5 bases of the junction unmatched. The CDR3 contains 13 residues. Germline assignment: CDR1 SEHNR and CDR2 FQNEAQ (reference sequence). The CDR3 DNA reads TGTGCCAGCAGCCTACAGGGGAACCAGCCCCAGCATTTT. Its protein product is CASSLQGNQPQHF.

This clonotype was detected a few times. The chain employs TRBV25-1 and TRBJ2-5, with TRBD2 as a possible D gene (6 bases). Germline V CDR1 and CDR2: MGHDK, SYGVNS. Between the trimmed V and J ends, which lost 4 bases and 5 bases, there was a span of 14 bases. This CDR3 is built from 14 residues. For the CDR3, the DNA is TGTGCCAGCAGTGCGCTGGGGGGACGGGAGACCCAGTACTTC. Its protein is CASSALGGRETQYF.

To note about this clonotype: It is likely a read error: a sequence one base away is far more abundant. The chain carries TRBV5-3 and TRBJ1-2, with D perhaps TRBD1 (5 bases). TRBV5-3 is an ORF for which the function is uncertain. The CDR3 runs 14 residues. V was cut by 8 bases and J by 2 bases, with 16 bases left in between. CDR3 in amino acids: CASYRDWENYGYTF. Written as DNA, the CDR3 is TGTGCCAGCTACCGGGACTGGGAAAACTATGGCTACACCTTC.

This clonotype was counted many times. The rearrangement uses TRBV7-8 and TRBJ2-5; 12 bases fit TRBD1. The CDR3 has 16 amino acids. Looked up from germline, CDR1 is SGHVS and CDR2 is FQNEAQ. Trimming took 4 bases from V and 5 from J; bases not matched to a gene: 8. The CDR3 protein is CASSYRGTGGGETQYF. The CDR3 nucleotides read TGTGCCAGCAGCTACAGGGGGACAGGGGGCGGGGAGACCCAGTACTTC.

Many counts were recorded for this clonotype. This rearrangement joins TRBV20-1 to TRBJ2-1; TRBD2 aligns across 8 bases. The CDR3 length is 15 residues. Unmatched junction bases numbered 7, after V lost 1 base and J lost 5 bases. The germline V gene encodes CDR1 DFQATT and CDR2 SNEGSKA (reference sequence). CDR3 amino acids: CSARGLAGLHNEQFF. The CDR3 coding sequence is TGCAGTGCTAGAGGGCTAGCGGGCCTTCACAATGAGCAGTTCTTC.

This clonotype was recorded at least ten times. V gene TRBV13 combines with J gene TRBJ1-1, with 10 bases matching TRBD1. The CDR3 consists of 17 residues. CDR1 is PRHDT and CDR2 is FYEKMQ in the germline V gene (reference sequence). The V segment lost 5 bases and the J segment 1 base; nucleotides outside the gene matches: 10. DNA of the CDR3: TGTGCCAGCAGCGGCGACAGGGGGCCGGGATCGAACACTGAAGCTTTCTTT. It is translated as CASSGDRGPGSNTEAFF.

The rearrangement links TRBV9 to TRBJ1-1, with D possibly TRBD1 on 5 matching bases. The CDR3 is 14 amino acids. Germline assignment: CDR1 SGDLS and CDR2 YYNGEE. V was pared by 6 bases and J by 2 bases, with 14 bases between. The CDR3 coding sequence is TGTGCCAGCAACACCGGGGGAACTAACACTGAAGCTTTCTTT. Its translation is CASNTGGTNTEAFF.

The chain couples TRBV30 to TRBJ2-7; TRBD2 agrees at 9 bases. Germline V gives CDR1 GTSNPN, CDR2 SVGIG (reference sequence). The CDR3 length is 16 residues. V lost 2 bases to trimming and J lost 6 bases; unmatched junction nucleotides: 14. The CDR3, as DNA: TGTGCCTGGAGTCTGGCCGGCGGGGGGGAATTCGGCGAGCAGTACTTC. This sequence encodes CAWSLAGGGEFGEQYF.